This T cell receptor (beta chain) was sequenced in a study of blood T cell repertoires in COVID-19. TCRdb's table, derived via immunoSEQ multiplex PCR, lists solely in-frame clones and lacks some. This table holds roughly 100,000 clones, around 88% found once. V was cut by 2 bases and J by 1 base, with 6 bases left in between. CDR1 ENHRY and CDR2 SYGVKD come from the germline V gene. There are 14 residues in the CDR3. Seattle's cohort entered during active infection and was followed longitudinally. This clonotype was sampled from a man aged 45-65 years with COVID-19, enrolled during active disease. The rearrangement uses TRBV10-3 and TRBJ1-5; a possible D gene is TRBD1 (5 bases). The sequencing input was peripheral blood. CDR3 residues: CAISEQGSNQPQHF. The DNA of the CDR3 is TGTGCCATCAGTGAGCAGGGAAGCAATCAGCCCCAGCATTTT.